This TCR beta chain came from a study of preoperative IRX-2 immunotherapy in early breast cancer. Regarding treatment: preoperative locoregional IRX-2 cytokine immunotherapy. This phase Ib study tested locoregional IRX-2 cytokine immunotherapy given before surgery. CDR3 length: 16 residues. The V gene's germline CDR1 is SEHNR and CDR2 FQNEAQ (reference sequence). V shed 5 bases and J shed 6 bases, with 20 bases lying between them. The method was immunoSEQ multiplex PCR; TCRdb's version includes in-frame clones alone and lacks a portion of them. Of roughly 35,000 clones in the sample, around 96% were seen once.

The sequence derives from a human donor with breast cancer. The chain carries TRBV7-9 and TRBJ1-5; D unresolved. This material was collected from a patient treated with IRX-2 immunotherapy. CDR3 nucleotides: TGTGCCAGCAGCCGCGATCGACTCGGGCAGAGTCAGCCCCAGCATTTT. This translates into CASSRDRLGQSQPQHF.